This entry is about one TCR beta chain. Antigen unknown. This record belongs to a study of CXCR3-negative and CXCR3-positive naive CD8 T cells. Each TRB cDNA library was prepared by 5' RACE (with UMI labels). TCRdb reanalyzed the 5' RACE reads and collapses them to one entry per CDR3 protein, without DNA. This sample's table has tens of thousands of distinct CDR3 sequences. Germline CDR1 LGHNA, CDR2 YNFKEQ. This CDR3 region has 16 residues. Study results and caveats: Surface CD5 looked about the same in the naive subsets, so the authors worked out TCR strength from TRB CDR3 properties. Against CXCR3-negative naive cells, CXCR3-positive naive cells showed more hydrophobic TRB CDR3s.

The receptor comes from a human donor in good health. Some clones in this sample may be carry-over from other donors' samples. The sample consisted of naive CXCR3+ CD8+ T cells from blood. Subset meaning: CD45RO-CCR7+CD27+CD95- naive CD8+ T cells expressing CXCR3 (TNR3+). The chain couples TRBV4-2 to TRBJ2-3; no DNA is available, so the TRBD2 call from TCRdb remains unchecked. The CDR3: CASSQILALSTDTQYF.